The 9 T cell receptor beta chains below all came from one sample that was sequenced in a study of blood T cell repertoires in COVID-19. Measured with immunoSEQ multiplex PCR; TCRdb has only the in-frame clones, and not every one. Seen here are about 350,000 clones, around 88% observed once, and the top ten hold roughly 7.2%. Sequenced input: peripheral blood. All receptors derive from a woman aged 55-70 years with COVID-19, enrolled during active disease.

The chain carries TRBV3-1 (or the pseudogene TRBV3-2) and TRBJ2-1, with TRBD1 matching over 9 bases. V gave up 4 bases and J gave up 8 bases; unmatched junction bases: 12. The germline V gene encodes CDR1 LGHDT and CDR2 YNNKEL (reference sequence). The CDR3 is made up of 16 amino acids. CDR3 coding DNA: TGTGCCAGCAGCCCCCTCGGGGGACAGGGAGGGTATGAGCAGTTCTTC. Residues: CASSPLGGQGGYEQFF.

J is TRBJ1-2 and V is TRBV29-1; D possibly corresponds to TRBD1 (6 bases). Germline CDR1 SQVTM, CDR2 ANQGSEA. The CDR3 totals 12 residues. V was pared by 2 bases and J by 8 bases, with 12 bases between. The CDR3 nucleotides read TGCAGCGTTGAAACGGGGGGCCGAGGCTACACCTTC. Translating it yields CSVETGGRGYTF.

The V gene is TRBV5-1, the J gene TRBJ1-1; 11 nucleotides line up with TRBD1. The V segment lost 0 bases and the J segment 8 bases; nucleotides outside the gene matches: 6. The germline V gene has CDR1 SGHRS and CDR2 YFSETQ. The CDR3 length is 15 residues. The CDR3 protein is CASSLAGQGADEAFF. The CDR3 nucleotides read TGCGCCAGCAGCTTGGCTGGACAGGGGGCAGACGAAGCTTTCTTT.

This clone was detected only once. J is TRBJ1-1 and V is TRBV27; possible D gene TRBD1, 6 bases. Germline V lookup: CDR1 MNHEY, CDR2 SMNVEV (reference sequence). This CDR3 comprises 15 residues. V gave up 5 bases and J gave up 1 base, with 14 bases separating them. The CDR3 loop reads CASSPRWTENTEAFF. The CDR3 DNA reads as TGTGCCAGCAGTCCTCGTTGGACAGAGAACACTGAAGCTTTCTTT.

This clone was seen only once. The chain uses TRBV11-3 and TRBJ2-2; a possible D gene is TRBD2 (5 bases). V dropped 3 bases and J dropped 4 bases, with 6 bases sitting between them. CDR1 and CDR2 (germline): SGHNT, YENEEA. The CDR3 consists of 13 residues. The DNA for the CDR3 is TGTGCCAGCAGCTTCACTAGCACCGGGGAGCTGTTTTTT. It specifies CASSFTSTGELFF.

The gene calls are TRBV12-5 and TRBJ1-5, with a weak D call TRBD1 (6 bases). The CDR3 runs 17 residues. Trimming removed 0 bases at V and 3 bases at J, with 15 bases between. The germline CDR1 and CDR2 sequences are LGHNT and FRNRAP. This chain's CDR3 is CASGLVLMTGLNQPQHF. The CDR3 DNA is TGTGCTAGTGGTTTGGTACTAATGACAGGCCTCAATCAGCCCCAGCATTTT.

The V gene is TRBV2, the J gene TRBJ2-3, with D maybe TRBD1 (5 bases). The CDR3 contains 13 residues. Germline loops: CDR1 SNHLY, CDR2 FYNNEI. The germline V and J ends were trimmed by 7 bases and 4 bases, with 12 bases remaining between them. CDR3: CASTPQGADTQYF. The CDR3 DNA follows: TGTGCCAGCACTCCCCAGGGTGCAGATACGCAGTATTTT.

This CDR3 reads CASTVDRGLGQPQHF. CDR3 nucleotides: TGTGCCAGCACCGTGGACAGGGGGCTAGGCCAGCCCCAGCATTTT. This chain links TRBV6-5 with TRBJ1-5, with 11 bases matching TRBD1. There are 15 residues in the CDR3. Germline assignment: CDR1 MNHEY and CDR2 SVGAGI. Germline trimming cut 7 bases from V and 7 bases from J; bases unmatched to any gene: 9.

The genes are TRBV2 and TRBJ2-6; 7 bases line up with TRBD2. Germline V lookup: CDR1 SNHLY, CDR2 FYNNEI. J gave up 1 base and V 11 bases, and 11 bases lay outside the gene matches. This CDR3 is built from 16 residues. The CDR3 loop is CALQRWEGSGANVLTF. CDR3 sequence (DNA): TGTGCCCTACAACGATGGGAGGGTTCTGGGGCCAACGTCCTGACTTTC.